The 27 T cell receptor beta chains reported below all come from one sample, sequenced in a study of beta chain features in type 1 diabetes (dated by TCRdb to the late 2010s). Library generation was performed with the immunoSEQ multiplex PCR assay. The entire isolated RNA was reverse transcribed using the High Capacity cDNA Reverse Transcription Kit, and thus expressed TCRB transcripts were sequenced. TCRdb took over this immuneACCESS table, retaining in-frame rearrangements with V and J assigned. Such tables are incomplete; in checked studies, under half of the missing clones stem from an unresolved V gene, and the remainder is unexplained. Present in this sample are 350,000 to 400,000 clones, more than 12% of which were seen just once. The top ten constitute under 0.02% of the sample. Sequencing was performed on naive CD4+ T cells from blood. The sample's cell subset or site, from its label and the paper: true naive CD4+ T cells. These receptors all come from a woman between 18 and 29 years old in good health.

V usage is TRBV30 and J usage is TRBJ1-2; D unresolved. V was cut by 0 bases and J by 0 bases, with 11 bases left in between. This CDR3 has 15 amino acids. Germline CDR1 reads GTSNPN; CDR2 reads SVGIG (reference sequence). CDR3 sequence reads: CAWSVPGGSNYGYTF. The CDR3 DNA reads TGTGCCTGGAGTGTACCTGGTGGCTCTAACTATGGCTACACCTTC.

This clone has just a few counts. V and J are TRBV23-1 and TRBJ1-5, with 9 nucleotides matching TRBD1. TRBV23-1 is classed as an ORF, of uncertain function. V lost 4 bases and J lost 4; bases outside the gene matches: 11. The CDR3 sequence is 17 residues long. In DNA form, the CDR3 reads TGCGCCAGCAGTCTCCGGACAGGGGCCCTCCTTAATCAGCCCCAGCATTTT. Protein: CASSLRTGALLNQPQHF.

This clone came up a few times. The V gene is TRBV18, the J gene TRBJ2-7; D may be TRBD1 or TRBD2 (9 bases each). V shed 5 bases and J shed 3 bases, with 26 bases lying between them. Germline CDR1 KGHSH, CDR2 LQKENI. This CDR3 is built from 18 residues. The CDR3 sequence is CASSLQGAAAGGLYEQYF. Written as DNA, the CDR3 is TGTGCCAGCTCATTACAGGGGGCAGCAGCGGGAGGACTCTACGAGCAGTACTTC.

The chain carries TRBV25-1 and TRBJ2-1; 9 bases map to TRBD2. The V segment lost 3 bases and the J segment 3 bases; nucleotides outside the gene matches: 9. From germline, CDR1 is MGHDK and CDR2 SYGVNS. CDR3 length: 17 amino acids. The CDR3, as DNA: TGTGCCAGCAGTGAGGATAGCGGGAGCTTGCTCTACAATGAGCAGTTCTTC. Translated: CASSEDSGSLLYNEQFF.

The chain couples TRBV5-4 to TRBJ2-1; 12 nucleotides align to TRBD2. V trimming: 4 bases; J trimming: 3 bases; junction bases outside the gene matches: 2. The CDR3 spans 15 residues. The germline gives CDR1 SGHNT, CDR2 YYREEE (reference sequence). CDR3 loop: CASSRTSGIYNEQFF. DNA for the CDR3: TGTGCCAGCAGCCGGACTAGCGGGATCTACAATGAGCAGTTCTTC.

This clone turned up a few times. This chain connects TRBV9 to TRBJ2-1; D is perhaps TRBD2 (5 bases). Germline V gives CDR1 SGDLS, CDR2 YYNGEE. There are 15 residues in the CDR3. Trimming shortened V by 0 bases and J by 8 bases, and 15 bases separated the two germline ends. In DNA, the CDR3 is TGTGCCAGCAGCGTAGCTCAGCGGCCCGATGATGAGCAGTTCTTC. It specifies CASSVAQRPDDEQFF.

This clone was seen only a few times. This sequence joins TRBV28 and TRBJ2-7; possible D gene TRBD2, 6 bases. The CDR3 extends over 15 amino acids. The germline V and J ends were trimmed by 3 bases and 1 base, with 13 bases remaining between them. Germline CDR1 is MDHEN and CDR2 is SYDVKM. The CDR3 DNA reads TGTGCCAGCAGTTTCGGCGGGGTGGGGTCCTACGAGCAGTACTTC. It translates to CASSFGGVGSYEQYF.

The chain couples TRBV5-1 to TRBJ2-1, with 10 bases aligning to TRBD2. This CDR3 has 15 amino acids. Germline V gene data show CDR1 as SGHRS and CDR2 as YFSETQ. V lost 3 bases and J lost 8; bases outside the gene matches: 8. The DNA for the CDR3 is TGCGCCAGCAGCTCCGGAAGGACTAGCGGCGATGAGCAGTTCTTC. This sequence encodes CASSSGRTSGDEQFF.

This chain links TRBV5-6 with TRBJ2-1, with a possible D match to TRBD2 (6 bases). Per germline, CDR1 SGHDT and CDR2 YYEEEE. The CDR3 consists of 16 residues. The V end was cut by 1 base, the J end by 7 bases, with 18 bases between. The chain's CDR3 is CASSLQGLPRGNEQFF. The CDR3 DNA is TGTGCCAGCAGCTTGCAGGGACTCCCTCGGGGAAATGAGCAGTTCTTC. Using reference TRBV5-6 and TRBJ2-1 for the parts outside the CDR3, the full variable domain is DAGVTQSPTHLIKTRGQQVTLRCSPKSGHDTVSWYQQALGQGPQFIFQYYEEEERQRGNFPDRFSGHQFPNYSSELNVNALLLGDSALYLCASSLQGLPRGNEQFFGPGTRLTVL.

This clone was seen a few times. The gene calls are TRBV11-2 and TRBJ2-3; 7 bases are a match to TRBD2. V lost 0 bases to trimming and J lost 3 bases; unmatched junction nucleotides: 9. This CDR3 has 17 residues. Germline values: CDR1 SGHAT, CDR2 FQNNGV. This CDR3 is CASSLDPAGVGTDTQYF. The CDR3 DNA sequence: TGTGCCAGCAGCTTAGATCCGGCGGGAGTGGGTACAGATACGCAGTATTTT.

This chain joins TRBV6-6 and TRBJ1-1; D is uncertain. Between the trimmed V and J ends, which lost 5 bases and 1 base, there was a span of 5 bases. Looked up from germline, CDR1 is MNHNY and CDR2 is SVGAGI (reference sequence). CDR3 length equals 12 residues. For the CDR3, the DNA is TGTGCCAGCAGTCGACAGAACACTGAAGCTTTCTTT. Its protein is CASSRQNTEAFF.

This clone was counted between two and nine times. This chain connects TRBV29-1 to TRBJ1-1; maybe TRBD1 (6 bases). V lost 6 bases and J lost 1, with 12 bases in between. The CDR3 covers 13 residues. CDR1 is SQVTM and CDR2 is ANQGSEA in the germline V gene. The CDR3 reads CSVMDSWNTEAFF. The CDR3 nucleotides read TGCAGCGTGATGGACAGTTGGAACACTGAAGCTTTCTTT.

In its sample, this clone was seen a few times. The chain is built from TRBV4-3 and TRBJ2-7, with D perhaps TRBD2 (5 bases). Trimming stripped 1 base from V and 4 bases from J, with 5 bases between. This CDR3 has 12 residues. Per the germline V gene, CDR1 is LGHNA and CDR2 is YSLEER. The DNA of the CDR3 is TGCGCCAGCAGCCAAGGAGGGTACGAGCAGTACTTC. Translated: CASSQGGYEQYF.

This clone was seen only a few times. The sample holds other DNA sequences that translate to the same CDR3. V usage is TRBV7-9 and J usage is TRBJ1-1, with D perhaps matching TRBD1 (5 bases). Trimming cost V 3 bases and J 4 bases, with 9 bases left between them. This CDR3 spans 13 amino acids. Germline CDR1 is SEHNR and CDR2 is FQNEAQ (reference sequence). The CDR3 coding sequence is TGTGCCAGCAGCTTGTCGGGGGGCACTGAAGCTTTCTTT. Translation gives CASSLSGGTEAFF.

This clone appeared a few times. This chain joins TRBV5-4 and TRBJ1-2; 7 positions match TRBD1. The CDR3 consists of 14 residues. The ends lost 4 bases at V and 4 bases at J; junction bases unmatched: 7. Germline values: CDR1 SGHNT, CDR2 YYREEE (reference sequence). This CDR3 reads CASSRDSVGYGYTF. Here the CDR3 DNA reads TGTGCCAGCAGCCGGGACAGTGTCGGCTATGGCTACACCTTC. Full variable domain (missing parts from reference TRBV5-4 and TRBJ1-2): ETGVTQSPTHLIKTRGQQVTLRCSSQSGHNTVSWYQQALGQGPQFIFQYYREEENGRGNFPPRFSGLQFPNYSSELNVNALELDDSALYLCASSRDSVGYGYTFGSGTRLTVV.

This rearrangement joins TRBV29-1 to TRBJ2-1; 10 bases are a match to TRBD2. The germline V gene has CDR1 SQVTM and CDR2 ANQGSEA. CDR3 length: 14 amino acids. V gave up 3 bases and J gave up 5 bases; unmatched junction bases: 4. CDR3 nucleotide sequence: TGCAGCGTTGAGGGGACTAGCGCCCACAATGAGCAGTTCTTC. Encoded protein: CSVEGTSAHNEQFF.

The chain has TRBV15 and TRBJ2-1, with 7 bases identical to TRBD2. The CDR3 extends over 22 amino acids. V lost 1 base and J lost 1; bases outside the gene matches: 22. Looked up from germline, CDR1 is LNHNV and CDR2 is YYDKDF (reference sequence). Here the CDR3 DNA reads TGTGCCACCAGCAGAGGTGGGCCGCTCTCCCCGGGCGGGAGAAGGTCCTACAATGAGCAGTTCTTC. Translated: CATSRGGPLSPGGRRSYNEQFF. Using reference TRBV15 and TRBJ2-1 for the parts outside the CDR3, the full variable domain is DAMVIQNPRYQVTQFGKPVTLSCSQTLNHNVMYWYQQKSSQAPKLLFHYYDKDFNNEADTPDNFQSRRPNTSFCFLDIRSPGLGDTAMYLCATSRGGPLSPGGRRSYNEQFFGPGTRLTVL.

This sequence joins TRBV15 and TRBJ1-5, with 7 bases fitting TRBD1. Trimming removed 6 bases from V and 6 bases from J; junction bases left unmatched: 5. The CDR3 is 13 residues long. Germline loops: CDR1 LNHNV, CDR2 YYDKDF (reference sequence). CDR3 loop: CATRETGTQPQHF. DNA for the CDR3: TGTGCCACCAGAGAGACAGGGACTCAGCCCCAGCATTTT.

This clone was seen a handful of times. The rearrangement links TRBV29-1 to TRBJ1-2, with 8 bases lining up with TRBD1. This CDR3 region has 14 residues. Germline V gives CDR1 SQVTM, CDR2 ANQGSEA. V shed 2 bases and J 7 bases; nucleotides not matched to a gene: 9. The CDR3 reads CSVEKRTGSGGYTF. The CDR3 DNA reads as TGCAGCGTTGAAAAAAGGACAGGGTCAGGTGGCTACACCTTC.

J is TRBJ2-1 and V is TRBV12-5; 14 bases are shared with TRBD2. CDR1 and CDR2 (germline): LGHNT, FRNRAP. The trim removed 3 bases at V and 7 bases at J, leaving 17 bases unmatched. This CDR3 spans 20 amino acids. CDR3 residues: CASGLVPGLAGEMVGNEQFF. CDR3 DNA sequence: TGTGCTAGTGGTTTAGTGCCGGGACTAGCGGGAGAGATGGTCGGAAATGAGCAGTTCTTC.

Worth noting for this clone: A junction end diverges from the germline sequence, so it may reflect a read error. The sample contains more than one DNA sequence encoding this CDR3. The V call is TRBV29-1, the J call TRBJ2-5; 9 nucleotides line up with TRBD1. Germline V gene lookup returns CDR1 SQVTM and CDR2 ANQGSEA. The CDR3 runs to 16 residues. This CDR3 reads CSLSPSFGQGQETQYF. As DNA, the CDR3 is TGCAGCCTTTCTCCATCCTTTGGACAGGGGCAAGAAACCCAGTACTTC.

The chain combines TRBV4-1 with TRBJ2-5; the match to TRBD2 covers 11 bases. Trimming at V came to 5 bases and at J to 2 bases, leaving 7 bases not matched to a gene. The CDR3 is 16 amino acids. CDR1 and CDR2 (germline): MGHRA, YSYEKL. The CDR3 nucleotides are TGCGCCAGCAGCGGACCGGGACTAGCGGAACAAGAGACCCAGTACTTC. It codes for CASSGPGLAEQETQYF.

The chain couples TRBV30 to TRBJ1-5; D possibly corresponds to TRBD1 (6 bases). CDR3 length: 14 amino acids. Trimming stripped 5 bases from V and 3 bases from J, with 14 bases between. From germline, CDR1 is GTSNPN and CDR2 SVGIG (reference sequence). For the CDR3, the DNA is TGTGCCTGGGGCGTCGGACAGAACAATCAGCCCCAGCATTTT. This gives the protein CAWGVGQNNQPQHF.

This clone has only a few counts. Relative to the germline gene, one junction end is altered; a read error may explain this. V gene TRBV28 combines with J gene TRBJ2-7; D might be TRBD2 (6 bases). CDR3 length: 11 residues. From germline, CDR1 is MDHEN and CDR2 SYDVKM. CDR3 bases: TGTGCCAGCAGTTTATTGGGACTTGCTCACTTC. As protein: CASSLLGLAHF.

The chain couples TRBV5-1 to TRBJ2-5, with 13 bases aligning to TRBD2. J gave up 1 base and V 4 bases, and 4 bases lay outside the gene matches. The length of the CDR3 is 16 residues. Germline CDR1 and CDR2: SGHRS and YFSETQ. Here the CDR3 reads CASSPWTSGGQETQYF. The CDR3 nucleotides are TGCGCCAGCAGCCCCTGGACTAGCGGGGGCCAAGAGACCCAGTACTTC.

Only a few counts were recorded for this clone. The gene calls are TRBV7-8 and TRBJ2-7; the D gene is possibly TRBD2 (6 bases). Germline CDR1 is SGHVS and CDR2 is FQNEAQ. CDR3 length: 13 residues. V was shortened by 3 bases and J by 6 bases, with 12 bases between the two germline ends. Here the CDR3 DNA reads TGTGCCAGCAGCTTTTCTGGGGGAGGCGAGCAGTACTTC. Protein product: CASSFSGGGEQYF.

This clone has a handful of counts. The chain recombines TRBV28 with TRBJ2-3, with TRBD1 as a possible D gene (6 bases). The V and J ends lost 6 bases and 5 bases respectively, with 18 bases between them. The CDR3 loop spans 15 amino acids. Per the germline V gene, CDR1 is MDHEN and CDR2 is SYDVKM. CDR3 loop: CASRDRGTTRDTQYF. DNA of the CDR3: TGTGCCAGCAGGGACCGTGGGACAACACGAGATACGCAGTATTTT.